This TCR beta chain was obtained from a study of cytomegalovirus exposure and HLA in healthy donors. Study conclusions and caveats: Accurate HLA-A and HLA-B prediction from TCR beta sequences was reported for most subjects.

Use of 60 Vbeta and 13 Jbeta primers characterized the PCR. Produced via immunoSEQ multiplex PCR; TCRdb's table is partial and in-frame only. The sample lists 55,000 to 85,000 clones; around 61% were seen once. In regard to this clone: Its specificity is unknown.

V lost 5 bases and J lost 4; bases outside the gene matches: 11. CDR1 and CDR2 (germline): SGHVS, FQNEAQ. The CDR3 runs 16 residues. The chain employs TRBV7-8 and TRBJ2-3, with TRBD2 matching over 8 bases. Sequences were obtained from PBMCs. The clonotype comes from a woman between 50 and 59 years old in good health and CMV-seronegative. This CDR3 is CASSLRAGASADTQYF. The CDR3 nucleotides read TGTGCCAGCAGCCTTCGAGCGGGAGCTTCTGCAGATACGCAGTATTTT.